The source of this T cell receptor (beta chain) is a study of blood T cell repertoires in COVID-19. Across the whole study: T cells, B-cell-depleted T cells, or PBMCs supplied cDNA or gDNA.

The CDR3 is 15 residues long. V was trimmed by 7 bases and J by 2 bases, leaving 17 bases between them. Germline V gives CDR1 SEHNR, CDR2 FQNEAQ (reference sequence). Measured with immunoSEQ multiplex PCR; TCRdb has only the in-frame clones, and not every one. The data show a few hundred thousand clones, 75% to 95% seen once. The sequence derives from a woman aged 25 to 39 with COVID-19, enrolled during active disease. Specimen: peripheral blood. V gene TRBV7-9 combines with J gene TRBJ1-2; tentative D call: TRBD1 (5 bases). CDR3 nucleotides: TGTGCCAGCACAAACTGGATGGGACTGAACTATGGCTACACCTTC. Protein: CASTNWMGLNYGYTF.